This T cell receptor beta chain was found in a study of post-analysis software for immune sequencing data. Regarding this clonotype: As yet, its antigen is unknown.

Presence of unique molecular identifiers characterized the TCR beta cDNA libraries. TCRdb re-derived calls from the PCR reads in MiXCR, one entry per CDR3 protein. Of 430,000 or so distinct CDR3 sequences listed, about 39% are singletons. Study results and limitations: Versus controls, multiple sclerosis patients showed significantly lower diversity (normalized Chao1).

The sequence came from a girl aged 2 to 9 with multiple sclerosis. Sequencing was performed on blood.

The CDR3 sequence is CAIRDPATDGPEAFF. DNA of the CDR3: TGTGCCATCAGGGACCCGGCGACGGACGGCCCTGAAGCTTTCTTT. The chain recombines TRBV10-3 with TRBJ1-1; D call uncertain. The CDR3 has 15 amino acids. Germline V CDR1 and CDR2: ENHRY, SYGVKD. V was clipped by 6 bases and J by 6 bases, with 20 bases between them.